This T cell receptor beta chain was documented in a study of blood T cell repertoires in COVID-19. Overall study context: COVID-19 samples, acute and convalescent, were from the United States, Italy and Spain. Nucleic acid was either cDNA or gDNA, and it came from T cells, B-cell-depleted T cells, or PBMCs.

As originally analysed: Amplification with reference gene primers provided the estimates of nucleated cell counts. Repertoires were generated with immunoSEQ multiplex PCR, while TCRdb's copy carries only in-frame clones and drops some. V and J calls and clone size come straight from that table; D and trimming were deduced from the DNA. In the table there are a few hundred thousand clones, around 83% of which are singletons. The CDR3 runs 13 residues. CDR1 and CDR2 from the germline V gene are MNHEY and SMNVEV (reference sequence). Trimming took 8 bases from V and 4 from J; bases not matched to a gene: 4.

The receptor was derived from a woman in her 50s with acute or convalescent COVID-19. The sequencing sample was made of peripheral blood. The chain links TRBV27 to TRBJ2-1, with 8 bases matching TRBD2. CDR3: CASSGGGYNEQFF. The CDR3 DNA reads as TGTGCCAGCTCGGGCGGGGGGTACAATGAGCAGTTCTTC.